This T cell receptor (beta chain) was sequenced in a study of regulatory T cells in long-lasting Graves disease. Germline loops: CDR1 MDHEN, CDR2 SYDVKM. This CDR3 has 15 residues. V was trimmed by 7 bases and J by 0 bases, leaving 13 bases between them. This sample's time point: persistent/refractory GD, antithyroid drugs over 5 years with positive TRAb. Construction of the TCR library relied on RNA isolated from PBMCs. iRepertoire HTBI primers and Arm-PCR of CDR3 regions built TCR beta libraries. Via MiXCR, TCRdb re-called the multiplex PCR reads, giving one row per CDR3 protein. This sample yields around 400,000 distinct CDR3 sequences, of which roughly 25% are seen a single time; around 30% belongs to the top ten. With regard to this clonotype: Given a much more abundant clone one base away, this may be a read error. No conserved phenylalanine or tryptophan is present at the end of the CDR3, so a read error is the likely explanation.

The chain couples TRBV28 to TRBJ1-5; weak D call: TRBD1 (6 bases). The sequences come from peripheral blood mononuclear cells (PBMCs), collected when the disease was refractory, from a patient treated with antithyroid drugs. This sequence originates from a woman in her thirties or forties with Graves disease. CDR3 amino acids: CASTPGQYSNQPQHS. As DNA, the CDR3 is TGTGCCAGCACCCCGGGACAATATAGCAATCAGCCCCAGCATTCT.